The T cell receptor beta chain described here comes from a study of Ad26.COV2.S vaccination and SARS-CoV-2 variants. On the study more broadly: Administration of Ad26.COV2.S was intramuscular, either once or twice 56 days apart.

Treatment indicated: roughly 19 received Ad26.COV2.S at low or high dose, single or two shots; about 5 received placebo; per-sample allocation not given. It was on day 63 after the first vaccine or placebo injection that samples were taken. The assay was immunoSEQ multiplex PCR, and TCRdb's table has in-frame clones only and misses some. Of 300,000 to 350,000 clones in the sample, around 81% were seen once. With 7 bases removed from V and 0 bases from J, the gap between germline ends came to 11 bases. Germline CDR1 reads SGHRS; CDR2 reads YFSETQ. The CDR3 is made up of 13 amino acids. The material was peripheral blood, obtained in a trial of Ad26.COV2.S vaccine versus placebo. The receptor was derived from a person between 18 and 60 years old who received the Ad26.COV2.S COVID-19 vaccine or a placebo. This chain joins TRBV5-1 and TRBJ2-7, with D possibly TRBD1 on 6 matching bases. The CDR3 loop is CASGYRDSYEQYF. As DNA, the CDR3 is TGCGCCAGCGGTTACAGGGACTCCTACGAGCAGTACTTC. Variable domain in full (rest from reference TRBV5-1 and TRBJ2-7): KAGVTQTPRYLIKTRGQQVTLSCSPISGHRSVSWYQQTPGQGLQFLFEYFSETQRNKGNFPGRFSGRQFSNSRSEMNVSTLELGDSALYLCASGYRDSYEQYFGPGTRLTVT.